The clone carrying this T cell receptor (beta chain) was seen only a few times. This record comes from a study of patients and donors after allogeneic stem cell transplantation. CDR3 length: 14 residues. Germline CDR1 and CDR2: MNHEY and SMNVEV (reference sequence). The V gene end was trimmed by 6 bases and the J gene end by 6 bases; junction bases not matched to a gene: 7. TCRdb re-called the RT-PCR reads through MiXCR, storing one row per CDR3 protein. This sample yields approximately 410,000 distinct CDR3 sequences, of which 16% are seen a single time; 6.5% to 7.5% belongs to the top ten. V gene TRBV27 combines with J gene TRBJ2-7; 11 bases agree with TRBD1. The clonotype comes from a human donor who was either an allogeneic HSCT recipient or a stem cell or donor lymphocyte infusion donor (not recorded which). It is not recorded whose cells these are; they may come from a transplant donor. The sample consisted of blood, either unsorted or a sorted T cell fraction (not recorded which). The CDR3, as DNA: TGTGCCAGCAGGGATGGACAGGGGGCCGGCGAGCAGTACTTC. Its translation is CASRDGQGAGEQYF.